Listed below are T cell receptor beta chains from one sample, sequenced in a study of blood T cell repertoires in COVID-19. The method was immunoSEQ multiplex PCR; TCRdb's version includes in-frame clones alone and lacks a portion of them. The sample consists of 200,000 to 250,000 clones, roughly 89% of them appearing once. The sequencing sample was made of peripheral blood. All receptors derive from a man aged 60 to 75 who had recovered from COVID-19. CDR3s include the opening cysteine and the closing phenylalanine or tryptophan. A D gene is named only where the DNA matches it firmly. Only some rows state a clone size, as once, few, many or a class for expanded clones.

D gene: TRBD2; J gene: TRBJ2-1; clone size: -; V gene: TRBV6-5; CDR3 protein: CASSRGGSYNEQFF; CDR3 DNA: TGTGCCAGCTCCCGCGGCGGGAGCTACAATGAGCAGTTCTTC
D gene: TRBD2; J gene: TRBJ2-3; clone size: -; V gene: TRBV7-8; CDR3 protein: CASSLALSGGAGDTQYF; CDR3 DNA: TGTGCCAGCAGCTTAGCGCTTAGCGGGGGGGCCGGGGATACGCAGTATTTT
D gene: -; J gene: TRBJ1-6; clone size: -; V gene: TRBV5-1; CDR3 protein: CASSLGQTSNSPLHF; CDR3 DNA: TGCGCCAGCAGTCTAGGACAGACAAGTAATTCACCCCTCCACTTT
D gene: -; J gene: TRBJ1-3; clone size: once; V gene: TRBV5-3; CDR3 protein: CARSLYGTGPSSGNTIYF; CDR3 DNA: TGTGCCAGAAGCTTGTATGGTACAGGGCCGAGCTCTGGAAACACCATATATTTT
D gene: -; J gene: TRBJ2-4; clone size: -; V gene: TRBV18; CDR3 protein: CASSPLAGAKNIQYF; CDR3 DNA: TGTGCCAGCTCACCTCTCGCGGGAGCCAAAAACATTCAGTACTTC
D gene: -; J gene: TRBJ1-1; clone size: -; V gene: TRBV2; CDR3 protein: CASRGGPGGNTEAFF; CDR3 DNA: TGTGCCAGCAGGGGGGGACCGGGTGGGAACACTGAAGCTTTCTTT
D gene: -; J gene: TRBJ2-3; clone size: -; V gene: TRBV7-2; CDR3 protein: CASRSGTSLPTDTQYF; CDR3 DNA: TGTGCCAGCAGATCCGGGACTTCCCTCCCCACAGATACGCAGTATTTT
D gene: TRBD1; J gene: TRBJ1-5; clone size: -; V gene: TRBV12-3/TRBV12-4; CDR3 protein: CASSPGQGGCHF; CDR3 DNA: TGTGCCAGCAGTCCAGGACAGGGGGGTTGCCATTTT
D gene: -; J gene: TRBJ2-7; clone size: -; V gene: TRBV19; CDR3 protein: CASSMQGRGEQYF; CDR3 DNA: TGTGCCAGTAGTATGCAGGGGCGAGGGGAGCAGTACTTC
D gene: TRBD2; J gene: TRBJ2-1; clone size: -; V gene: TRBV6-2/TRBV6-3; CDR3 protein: CASSSSGRANEQFF; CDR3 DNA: TGTGCCAGCAGTTCGAGCGGGAGGGCCAATGAGCAGTTCTTC
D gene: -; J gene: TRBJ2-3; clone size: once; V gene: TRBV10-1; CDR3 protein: CASSDAGDKDTQYF; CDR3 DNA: TGCGCCAGCAGTGACGCAGGGGATAAAGATACGCAGTATTTT
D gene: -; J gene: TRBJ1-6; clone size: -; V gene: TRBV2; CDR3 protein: CASDVGGEGSPLHF; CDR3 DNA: TGTGCCAGCGACGTGGGGGGGGAAGGTTCACCCCTCCACTTT
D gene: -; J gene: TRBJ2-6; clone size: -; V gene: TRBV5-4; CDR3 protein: CASSFGHRSGANVLTF; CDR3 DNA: TGTGCCAGCAGCTTCGGACACCGCTCTGGGGCCAACGTCCTGACTTTC
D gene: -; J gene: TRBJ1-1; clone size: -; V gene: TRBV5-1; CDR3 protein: CASSLARGWGTEAFF; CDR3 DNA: TGCGCCAGCAGCTTGGCCCGGGGGTGGGGCACTGAAGCTTTCTTT
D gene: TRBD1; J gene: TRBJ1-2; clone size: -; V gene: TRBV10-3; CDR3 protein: CAISEGGTGRNYGYTF; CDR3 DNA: TGTGCCATCAGTGAGGGGGGGACAGGCCGGAACTATGGCTACACCTTC
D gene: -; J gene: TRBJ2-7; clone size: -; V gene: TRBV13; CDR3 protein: CASSPSRTINPSEQYF; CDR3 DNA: TGTGCCAGCAGCCCCTCGAGAACGATTAACCCATCCGAGCAGTACTTC
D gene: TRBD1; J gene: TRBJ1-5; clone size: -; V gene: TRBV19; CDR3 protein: CASSNSGQNNQPQHF; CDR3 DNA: TGTGCCAGTAGTAACTCGGGACAGAACAATCAGCCCCAGCATTTT
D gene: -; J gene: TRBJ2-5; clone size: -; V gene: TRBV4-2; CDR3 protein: CASSQDRAETQYF; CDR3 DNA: TGTGCCAGCAGCCAAGATCGCGCAGAGACCCAGTACTTC
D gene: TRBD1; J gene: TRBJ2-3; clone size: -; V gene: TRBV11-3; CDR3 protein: CASSQQGSPDTQYF; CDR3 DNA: TGTGCCAGCAGCCAACAGGGGTCGCCAGATACGCAGTATTTT
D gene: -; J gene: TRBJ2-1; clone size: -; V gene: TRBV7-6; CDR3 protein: CASSLLVGEQFF; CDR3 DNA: TGTGCCAGCAGCCTCCTGGTCGGGGAGCAGTTCTTC
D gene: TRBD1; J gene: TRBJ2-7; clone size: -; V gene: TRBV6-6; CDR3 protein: CASSTQDRGDAYEQYF; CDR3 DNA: TGTGCCAGCAGTACTCAGGACAGGGGCGATGCCTACGAGCAGTACTTC
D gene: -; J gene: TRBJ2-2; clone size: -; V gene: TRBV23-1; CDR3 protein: CASSQPRVGNTGELFF; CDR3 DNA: TGCGCCAGCAGTCAACCCAGGGTGGGGAACACCGGGGAGCTGTTTTTT
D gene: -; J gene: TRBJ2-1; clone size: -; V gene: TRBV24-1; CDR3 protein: CATEEENEQFF; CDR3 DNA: TGTGCCACCGAGGAGGAAAATGAGCAGTTCTTC
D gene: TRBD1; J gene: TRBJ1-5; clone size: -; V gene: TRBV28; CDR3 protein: CASRLGTGPIQPQHF; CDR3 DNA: TGTGCCAGCAGACTCGGGACAGGACCTATTCAGCCCCAGCATTTT
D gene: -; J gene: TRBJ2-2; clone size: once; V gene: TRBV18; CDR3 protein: CASSLASVDTGELFF; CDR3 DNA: TGTGCCAGCTCACTAGCTAGCGTGGACACCGGGGAGCTGTTTTTT
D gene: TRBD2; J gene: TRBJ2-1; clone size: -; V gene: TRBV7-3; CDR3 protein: CASSLWSGGGSYNEQFF; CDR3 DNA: TGTGCCAGCAGCTTATGGAGCGGGGGAGGGTCCTACAATGAGCAGTTCTTC
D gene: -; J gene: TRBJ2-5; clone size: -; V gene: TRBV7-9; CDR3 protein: CASSFGETQYF; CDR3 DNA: TGTGCCAGCAGCTTCGGAGAGACCCAGTACTTC
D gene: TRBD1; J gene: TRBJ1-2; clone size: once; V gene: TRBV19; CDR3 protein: CASTLGGTGRGYTF; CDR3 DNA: TGTGCCAGTACCCTAGGGGGGACAGGGAGAGGCTACACCTTC
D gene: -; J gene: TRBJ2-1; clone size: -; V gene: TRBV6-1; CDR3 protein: CASSEAGLGISYNEQFF; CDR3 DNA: TGTGCCAGCAGTGAAGCGGGGCTAGGTATTTCCTACAATGAGCAGTTCTTC
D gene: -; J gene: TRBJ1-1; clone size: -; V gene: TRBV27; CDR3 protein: CASRGEGGGDTEAFF; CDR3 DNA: TGTGCCAGCAGGGGGGAAGGAGGAGGGGACACTGAAGCTTTCTTT
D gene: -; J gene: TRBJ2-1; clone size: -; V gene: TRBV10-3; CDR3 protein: CATRGSYNEQFF; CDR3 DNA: TGTGCCACTCGGGGATCCTACAATGAGCAGTTCTTC
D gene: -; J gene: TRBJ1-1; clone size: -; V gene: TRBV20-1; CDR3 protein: CSAGANTEAFF; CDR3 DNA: TGCAGTGCTGGGGCTAACACTGAAGCTTTCTTT
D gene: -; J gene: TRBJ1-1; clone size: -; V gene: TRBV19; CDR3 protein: CASSIDLVGGKLF; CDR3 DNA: TGTGCCAGTAGTATAGATTTGGTAGGGGGAAAACTCTTT
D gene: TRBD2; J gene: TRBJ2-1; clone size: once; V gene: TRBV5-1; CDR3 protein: CASSLTGLRRHEQFF; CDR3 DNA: TGCGCCAGCAGCTTGACGGGACTACGGCGCCATGAGCAGTTCTTC
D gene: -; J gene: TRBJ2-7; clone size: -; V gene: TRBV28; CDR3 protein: CASGGQGGSYEQYF; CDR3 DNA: TGTGCCAGCGGTGGGCAGGGGGGATCCTACGAGCAGTACTTC
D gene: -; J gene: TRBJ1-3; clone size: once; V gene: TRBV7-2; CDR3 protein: CASSPSRGPRDTIYF; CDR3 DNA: TGTGCCAGCAGCCCTTCTAGGGGCCCACGAGACACCATATATTTT
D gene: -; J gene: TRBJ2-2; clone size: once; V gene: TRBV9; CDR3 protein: CASSVDYTGELFF; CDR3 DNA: TGTGCCAGCAGCGTAGACTACACCGGGGAGCTGTTTTTT
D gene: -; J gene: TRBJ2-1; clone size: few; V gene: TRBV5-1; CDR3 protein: CASSAGAYEQFF; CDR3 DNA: TGCGCCAGCAGCGCAGGGGCCTATGAGCAGTTCTTC
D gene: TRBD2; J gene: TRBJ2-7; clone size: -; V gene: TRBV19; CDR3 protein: CASSIDQRAGAYEQYF; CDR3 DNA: TGTGCCAGTAGTATAGATCAGAGAGCGGGAGCTTACGAGCAGTACTTC
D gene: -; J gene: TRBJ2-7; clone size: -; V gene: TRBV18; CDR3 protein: CASSPSGQGAYEQYF; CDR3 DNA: TGTGCCAGCTCACCATCGGGCCAGGGTGCCTACGAGCAGTACTTC
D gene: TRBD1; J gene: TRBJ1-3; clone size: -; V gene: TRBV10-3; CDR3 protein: CAIMRTGGSGNTIYF; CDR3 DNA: TGTGCCATCATGCGGACAGGGGGCTCTGGAAACACCATATATTTT
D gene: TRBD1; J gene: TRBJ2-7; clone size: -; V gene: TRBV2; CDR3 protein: CASSEEMGTGGFEQYF; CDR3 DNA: TGTGCCAGCAGTGAAGAAATGGGGACAGGGGGCTTCGAGCAGTACTTC
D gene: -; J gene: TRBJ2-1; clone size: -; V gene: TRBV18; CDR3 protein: CASSPSGLDYNEQFF; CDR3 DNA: TGTGCCAGCTCACCGAGCGGGCTAGACTACAATGAGCAGTTCTTC
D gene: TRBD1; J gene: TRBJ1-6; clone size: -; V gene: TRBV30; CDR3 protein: CAWSVRIWTGGESPLHF; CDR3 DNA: TGTGCCTGGAGTGTACGTATTTGGACAGGGGGCGAATCACCCCTCCACTTT
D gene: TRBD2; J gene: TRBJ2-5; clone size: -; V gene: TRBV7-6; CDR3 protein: CASSPGLAGLETQYF; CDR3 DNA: TGTGCCAGCAGCCCTGGACTAGCGGGTTTGGAGACCCAGTACTTC
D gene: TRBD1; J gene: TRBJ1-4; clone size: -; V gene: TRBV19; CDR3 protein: CASSARGQSEKLFF; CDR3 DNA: TGTGCCAGTAGTGCCAGGGGGCAGAGTGAAAAACTGTTTTTT
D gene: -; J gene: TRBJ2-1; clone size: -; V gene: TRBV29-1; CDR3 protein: CSVLDYNEQFF; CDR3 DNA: TGCAGCGTACTCGATTACAATGAGCAGTTCTTC
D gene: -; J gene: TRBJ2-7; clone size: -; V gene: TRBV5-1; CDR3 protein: CASSPGDGYEQYF; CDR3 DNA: TGCGCCAGCAGCCCGGGGGACGGTTACGAGCAGTACTTC
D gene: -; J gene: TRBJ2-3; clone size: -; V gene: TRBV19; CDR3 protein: CASSILGLFSTDTQYF; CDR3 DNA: TGTGCCAGTAGTATTTTAGGACTTTTCAGCACAGATACGCAGTATTTT